Detailed here is one TCR beta chain. Original handling: Estimates of nucleated cell counts were drawn from the amplification of reference gene primers. The repertoire was sequenced with immunoSEQ multiplex PCR; TCRdb's copy has only in-frame clones and lacks some. D and trimming were read from the DNA, whereas the V and J calls and clone size are those reported in that table. Altogether about 200,000 clones are present, about 85% being singletons, with the ten largest covering roughly 21%. The source of the sample is a study of blood T cell repertoires in COVID-19. Study in general: Italy, Spain and the United States were the sources of the convalescent and acute COVID-19 samples. The analysed material was cDNA or gDNA that came from T cells, B-cell-depleted T cells, or PBMCs.

CDR1 and CDR2 from the germline V gene are LNHDA and SQIVND (reference sequence). The V end was cut by 9 bases, the J end by 0 bases, with 11 bases between. CDR3 length equals 13 residues. The V gene is TRBV19, the J gene TRBJ1-2; TRBD1 might be the D (5 bases). The TCR comes from a man aged 60 to 75 with active or convalescent COVID-19. Sequenced: peripheral blood. The CDR3, as DNA: TGTGCCAGCGACAGTCTAGCTAACTATGGCTACACCTTC. Protein: CASDSLANYGYTF.